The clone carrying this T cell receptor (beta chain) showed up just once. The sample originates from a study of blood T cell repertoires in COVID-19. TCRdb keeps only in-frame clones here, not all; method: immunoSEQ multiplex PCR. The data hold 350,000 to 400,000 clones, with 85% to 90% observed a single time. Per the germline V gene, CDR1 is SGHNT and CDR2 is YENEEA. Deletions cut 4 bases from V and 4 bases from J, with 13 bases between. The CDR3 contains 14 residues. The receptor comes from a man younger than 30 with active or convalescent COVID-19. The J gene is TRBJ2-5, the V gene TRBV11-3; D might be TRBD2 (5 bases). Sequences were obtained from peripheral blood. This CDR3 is CASSSPREGETQYF. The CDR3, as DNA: TGTGCCAGCAGCTCGCCCCGAGAGGGAGAGACCCAGTACTTC.